This T cell receptor beta chain was sequenced during a study of tumor-infiltrating lymphocytes in primary liver carcinoma. Overall study findings and caveats: Pairs comparing tumor with adjacent tissue or blood overlapped less than pairs drawn from tumor regions. The study found only about 7-25% of top clones in all five tumor regions.

Constant-region priming of about 520 ng total RNA yielded TCR beta cDNA. Libraries for TCR beta were built through three nested multiplex PCR rounds, which together made up a slightly modified ARM-PCR procedure. Running approximately 10 cycles apiece, the first two PCR rounds relied on TRBV1-TRBV30 forward primers together with a C-beta reverse primer. Via MiXCR, TCRdb re-called the multiplex PCR reads, giving one row per CDR3 protein. The sample has about 48,000 distinct CDR3 sequences, about 68% seen once. DNA and RNA were both co-extracted from about 20-30 mg of bulk tissue that had not been sorted. Surgeons treated the primary liver carcinoma of the patients by surgical resection. Concerning this clonotype: Its antigen is not identified. Relative to the germline gene, one junction end is altered; a read error may explain this.

Germline CDR1 is SQVTM and CDR2 is ANQGSEA. CDR3 length: 15 amino acids. The chain uses TRBV29-1 and TRBJ2-7; TRBD1 aligns across 8 bases. This receptor was taken from a middle-aged man with primary liver carcinoma and hepatitis B virus infection. Material for sequencing was liver tumor tissue from sampling region 3. Regarding subset: tumor region T3, left-lateral pole. This chain's CDR3 is CNAHLDPSGGDEQYF. CDR3 DNA sequence: TGCAACGCTCACTTGGATCCGTCAGGGGGCGACGAGCAATACTTC.